This T cell receptor beta chain was obtained from a study of T cell repertoires in cytomegalovirus infection. Study at large: Peptides in the study included HLA-C-restricted and HLA-B-restricted CMV epitopes. General study results and limits: CMV-specific TCR beta clonotypes restricted by HLA-C dominated the ex vivo response.

This clonotype was observed a few times. Its antigen is unidentified. Trimming took off 3 bases at V and 7 bases at J, with 14 bases between the two ends. Per germline, CDR1 SGDLS and CDR2 YYNGEE. This CDR3 has 14 residues. Via MiXCR, TCRdb re-called the reads, giving one row per CDR3 protein. There are about 27,000 distinct CDR3 sequences in the sample; roughly a fifth occur only once, and approximately 81% lies in the top ten. The source was CD8+ T cells from cultured PBMCs, collected from culture after CMV antigen stimulation. The TCR comes from a human donor in good health (CMV status not recorded). Some clones in this sample may be carry-over from other donors' samples. This chain links TRBV9 with TRBJ2-1, with D perhaps given as TRBD1 or TRBD2 (5 bases each). The CDR3 DNA sequence: TGTGCCAGCAGCGCCGGGGCAAGAGCAAATGAGCAGTTCTTC. Residues: CASSAGARANEQFF.